This T cell receptor (beta chain) was observed in a study of shared clonotypes between healthy human individuals. General study points: The study found about 5% of naive CD4 clonotypes shared across a handful of donors.

In its sample, this clone was seen a few times. Its antigen is unknown. The CDR3 loop spans 15 amino acids. Per the germline V gene, CDR1 is WNHNN and CDR2 is SYGVQD (reference sequence). V gave up 0 bases and J gave up 9 bases, with 12 bases separating them. Produced via immunoSEQ multiplex PCR; TCRdb's table is partial and in-frame only. Counted here are 2 million to 2.5 million clones, around 95% occurring once; the ten biggest clones make up about 0.13%. Caucasian adults residing in Nashville, Tennessee made up all the donors. This TCR was sampled from a man aged 18 to 30 in good health. V gene TRBV10-1 combines with J gene TRBJ1-6; tentatively, D is TRBD1 (5 bases). Specimen: naive CD4+ T cells sorted from blood. As to subset: CD45RA+ positively selected. The CDR3 nucleotides are TGCGCCAGCAGTGAGTCGACATTGGGGCGTTCACCCCTCCACTTT. Amino acids: CASSESTLGRSPLHF.